Listed here are 27 T cell receptor beta chains from one sample, sequenced in a study of blood T cells in healthy people across ages. Sample-barcoded 5' priming and a J-beta primer mix drove a second PCR of 7 to 11 cycles. MiXCR was run by TCRdb on the 5' RACE reads, yielding one entry per CDR3 protein. The sample consists of about 780,000 distinct CDR3 sequences, around 45% of them appearing once. The material sequenced was blood. The receptors were sampled from a man aged 80 or over in good health.

This clonotype was seen more than once but under ten times. The chain recombines TRBV18 with TRBJ2-7, with 7 bases identical to TRBD1. Germline V gene sequence: CDR1 KGHSH, CDR2 LQKENI. CDR3 size: 15 residues. With 2 bases clipped from V and 5 bases from J, the junction kept 9 bases outside the gene matches. The CDR3 loop reads CASSPYRGGMNEQYF. CDR3 coding DNA: TGTGCCAGCTCACCATATAGAGGGGGCATGAACGAGCAGTACTTC. The variable domain in full, completed from reference TRBV18 and TRBJ2-7, reads NAGVMQNPRHLVRRRGQEARLRCSPMKGHSHVYWYRQLPEEGLKFMVYLQKENIIDESGMPKERFSAEFPKEGPSILRIQQVVRGDSAAYFCASSPYRGGMNEQYFGPGTRLTVT.

The chain is built from TRBV4-1 and TRBJ1-2, with D perhaps TRBD1 (5 bases). Germline lookup yields CDR1 MGHRA and CDR2 YSYEKL. The CDR3 extends over 12 amino acids. With 4 bases removed from V and 8 bases from J, the gap between germline ends came to 11 bases. DNA for the CDR3: TGCGCCAGCAGCCTACCAGGGTCCGGCTACACCTTC. This codes for CASSLPGSGYTF.

There are a few counts of this clonotype. The chain employs TRBV4-3 and TRBJ2-3; no reliable D call. The germline V gene has CDR1 LGHNA and CDR2 YSLEER. Trimming took 0 bases from V and 7 from J, leaving 14 bases between them. This CDR3 contains 15 residues. The CDR3 coding sequence is TGCGCCAGCAGCCAAGATGAGGCCCTGGGAAATACGCAGTATTTT. This translates into CASSQDEALGNTQYF.

As regards this clonotype: Given a much more abundant clone one base away, this may be a read error. The V call is TRBV21-1, the J call TRBJ2-1; TRBD1 is the table's D call, not checked against the DNA. TRBV21-1 is a known pseudogene. The CDR3 extends over 13 amino acids. CDR3 sequence: CASNRDGGSEQFF. CDR3 nucleotide sequence: TGTGCCAGCAACCGGGACGGTGGGAGTGAGCAGTTCTTC.

The V gene is TRBV6-1, the J gene TRBJ2-2; the match to TRBD1 covers 10 bases. From germline, CDR1 is MNHNS and CDR2 SASEGT. The J segment lost 5 bases and the V segment lost 6 bases, leaving 3 bases of the junction unmatched. This CDR3 has 14 amino acids. This CDR3 reads CASRGQGETGELFF. For the CDR3, the DNA is TGTGCCAGCAGAGGACAGGGGGAGACCGGGGAGCTGTTTTTT.

This clonotype has just a few counts. V gene TRBV5-1 combines with J gene TRBJ1-1; D perhaps matches TRBD1 (6 bases). The V and J ends lost 0 bases and 5 bases respectively, with 23 bases between them. CDR1 and CDR2 from the germline V gene are SGHRS and YFSETQ. The CDR3 runs 18 residues. The DNA for the CDR3 is TGCGCCAGCAGCTTGGCTAAGCGGCAGGGGCTGAGGGGAACTGAAGCTTTCTTT. It yields the protein CASSLAKRQGLRGTEAFF.

V usage is TRBV5-1 and J usage is TRBJ2-7, with 7 bases identical to TRBD2. V shed 4 bases and J 2 bases; nucleotides not matched to a gene: 9. Looked up from germline, CDR1 is SGHRS and CDR2 is YFSETQ. This CDR3 comprises 15 residues. The CDR3 spells CASSSPSGGAYEQYF. The CDR3 DNA reads as TGCGCCAGCAGCAGCCCTAGCGGAGGAGCCTACGAGCAGTACTTC.

As to this clonotype: This may arise from a read error, as a much more abundant clone is one base away. The chain is built from TRBV20-1 and TRBJ1-6, with 8 bases matching TRBD1. This CDR3 spans 15 amino acids. Germline-derived CDR1 and CDR2 are DFQATT and SNEGSKA (reference sequence). Trimming cost V 5 bases and J 5 bases; bases outside gene matches: 8. CDR3 in DNA: TGCAGTGCTGAGCGGGGACAGGTTAATAATTCACCCCTCCACTTT. Amino acids: CSAERGQVNNSPLHF.

CDR3 protein: CASKDRGAANTGELFF. CDR3 in DNA: TGTGCCAGCAAGGACAGGGGGGCGGCGAACACCGGGGAGCTGTTTTTT. The V call is TRBV11-2, the J call TRBJ2-2, with 10 positions matching TRBD1. The germline gives CDR1 SGHAT, CDR2 FQNNGV. This CDR3 has 16 residues. Trimming removed 7 bases from V and 0 bases from J; junction bases left unmatched: 5.

The chain uses TRBV15 and TRBJ2-3, with D unresolved. This CDR3 region has 13 residues. Per germline, CDR1 LNHNV and CDR2 YYDKDF (reference sequence). Trimming removed 1 base from V and 3 bases from J, with 5 bases in between. CDR3 amino acids: CATSRVSTDTQYF. The CDR3 coding sequence is TGTGCCACCAGCAGAGTGTCGACAGATACGCAGTATTTT.

CDR3: CASLGGGSTDTQYF. The CDR3 DNA follows: TGTGCCAGTTTGGGGGGGGGCAGCACAGATACGCAGTATTTT. V gene TRBV28 combines with J gene TRBJ2-3; weak D call: TRBD2 (7 bases). Germline CDR1 is MDHEN and CDR2 is SYDVKM. The CDR3 is 14 amino acids. V was clipped by 9 bases and J by 0 bases, with 13 bases between them.

This clonotype has only a few counts. This sequence joins TRBV29-1 and TRBJ2-4; tentatively, D is TRBD2 (5 bases). Germline-derived CDR1 and CDR2 are SQVTM and ANQGSEA. The CDR3 is 12 residues long. V was clipped by 7 bases and J by 3 bases, with 10 bases between them. In DNA form, the CDR3 reads TGCAGCGGAGGACGGGACAAAAACATTCAGTACTTC. As protein: CSGGRDKNIQYF. Filled out from reference TRBV29-1 and TRBJ2-4, the complete variable domain reads SAVISQKPSRDICQRGTSLTIQCQVDSQVTMMFWYRQQPGQSLTLIATANQGSEATYESGFVIDKFPISRPNLTFSTLTVSNMSPEDSSIYLCSGGRDKNIQYFGAGTRLSVL.

In DNA form, the CDR3 reads TGTGCCAGCAGCCCAGGGGCGGGACATTCCTCACAGTATTTT. Protein sequence: CASSPGAGHSSQYF. The chain carries TRBV7-3 and TRBJ2-3; tentatively, D is TRBD1 or TRBD2 (6 bases each). Trimming took off 5 bases at V and 12 bases at J, with 21 bases between the two ends. The CDR3 runs 14 residues. CDR1 is SGHTA and CDR2 is FQGTGA in the germline V gene.

This chain connects TRBV6-2 or TRBV6-3 to TRBJ2-7, with D tentatively TRBD1 or TRBD2 (5 bases each). V gave up 5 bases and J gave up 0 bases, with 17 bases separating them. This CDR3 has 16 residues. Germline CDR1 is MNHEY and CDR2 is SVGEGT. CDR3 DNA sequence: TGTGCCAGCAGTCAGAGAGGGGCAGGATCCTCCTACGAGCAGTACTTC. Amino acids: CASSQRGAGSSYEQYF.

The chain joins TRBV9 to TRBJ2-1, with 8 bases fitting TRBD2. The CDR3 runs 15 residues. V shed 3 bases, J shed 2 bases, and the junction held 4 bases outside the gene matches. CDR1 SGDLS and CDR2 YYNGEE come from the germline V gene. The DNA of the CDR3 is TGTGCCAGCAGCGCGACTAGCGCTACCTACAATGAGCAGTTCTTC. It codes for CASSATSATYNEQFF.

The chain has TRBV20-1 and TRBJ2-4; tentatively, D is TRBD2 (5 bases). Germline CDR1 and CDR2: DFQATT and SNEGSKA (reference sequence). V shed 6 bases and J shed 3 bases, with 12 bases lying between them. The CDR3 has 13 amino acids. CDR3 residues: CSALVEGKNIQYF. The CDR3 DNA sequence: TGCAGTGCCTTAGTAGAGGGCAAAAACATTCAGTACTTC.

Concerning this clonotype: One junction end disagrees with the germline gene, perhaps due to a read error. The gene calls are TRBV10-2 and TRBJ1-6; 8 positions agree with TRBD1. The germline V gene has CDR1 WSHSY and CDR2 SAAADI. CDR3 size: 14 residues. CDR3 in amino acids: CASSDKDRVSPPHF. As DNA, the CDR3 is TGCGCCAGCAGTGATAAGGACAGGGTCTCACCCCCCCACTTT.

This sequence joins TRBV28 and TRBJ2-1; 9 nucleotides agree with TRBD2. This CDR3 is 12 amino acids long. Germline CDR1 reads MDHEN; CDR2 reads SYDVKM. Trimming at V came to 5 bases and at J to 12 bases, leaving 5 bases not matched to a gene. The CDR3 loop reads CASSPSREGQFF. In nucleotides, the CDR3 is TGTGCCAGCAGTCCCTCGCGGGAGGGGCAGTTCTTC.

This CDR3 reads CASRLGRGLGETQYF. The CDR3 DNA reads as TGTGCCAGCAGACTGGGAAGGGGGCTAGGTGAGACCCAGTACTTC. The V and J genes are TRBV12-3 or TRBV12-4 and TRBJ2-5; 7 bases map to TRBD1. This CDR3 is 15 amino acids long. With 6 bases clipped from V and 5 bases from J, the junction kept 12 bases outside the gene matches.

This chain connects TRBV4-2 to TRBJ2-7; possibly TRBD2 for D (6 bases). This CDR3 has 17 amino acids. With 0 bases removed from V and 5 bases from J, the gap between germline ends came to 20 bases. Per germline, CDR1 LGHNA and CDR2 YNFKEQ. CDR3 nucleotides: TGTGCCAGCAGCCAAGATAGGTTGGACTACCTATACGACGAGCAGTACTTC. Translating gives CASSQDRLDYLYDEQYF.

The V gene is TRBV7-9, the J gene TRBJ1-5, with D unresolved. V lost 0 bases and J 7 bases, leaving 4 bases between the germline ends. CDR3 size: 12 residues. CDR1 is SEHNR, CDR2 FQNEAQ, per germline (reference sequence). In DNA form, the CDR3 reads TGTGCCAGCAGCTTAGCTCTCCAGCCCCAGCATTTT. It specifies CASSLALQPQHF.

This clonotype has a count of ten or more. The chain has TRBV29-1 and TRBJ2-3; 8 bases are a match to TRBD2. V gave up 5 bases and J gave up 4 bases; unmatched junction bases: 8. Germline CDR1 and CDR2: SQVTM and ANQGSEA. The CDR3 runs to 14 residues. The CDR3 DNA is TGCAGCGTTTGCCCGGGACTAGTCCCAGATACGCAGTATTTT. Amino acids: CSVCPGLVPDTQYF.

The chain employs TRBV5-1 and TRBJ1-2, with D unresolved. The germline V and J ends were trimmed by 0 bases and 3 bases, with 15 bases remaining between them. The CDR3 runs 16 residues. Germline V lookup: CDR1 SGHRS, CDR2 YFSETQ. In DNA, the CDR3 is TGCGCCAGCAGCTTGGAACCCGGAATCCAGTACTATGGCTACACCTTC. As protein: CASSLEPGIQYYGYTF.

This clonotype was seen more than once but under ten times. The chain carries TRBV29-1 and TRBJ2-5, with D unclear. This CDR3 region has 11 residues. The germline V gene encodes CDR1 SQVTM and CDR2 ANQGSEA. Trimming left V 3 bases short and J 11 bases short, with 13 bases between. CDR3 loop: CSVDGPFEQYF. CDR3 sequence (DNA): TGCAGCGTTGATGGCCCCTTTGAGCAGTACTTC.

V and J are TRBV5-1 and TRBJ1-4; no clear D. CDR1 is SGHRS and CDR2 is YFSETQ in the germline V gene. This CDR3 spans 13 amino acids. With 0 bases removed from V and 8 bases from J, the gap between germline ends came to 8 bases. The CDR3 sequence: CASSLDLDEKLFF. The CDR3 DNA reads TGCGCCAGCAGCTTGGATTTGGACGAAAAACTGTTTTTT.

The rearrangement links TRBV5-1 to TRBJ2-1; tentatively, D is TRBD2 (5 bases). V was cut by 4 bases and J by 0 bases, with 11 bases left in between. From germline, CDR1 is SGHRS and CDR2 YFSETQ. The CDR3 has 15 residues. The CDR3 reads CASSRDTSSYNEQFF. The CDR3 DNA sequence: TGCGCCAGCAGCCGCGACACTAGCTCCTACAATGAGCAGTTCTTC.

This clonotype was observed a handful of times. This chain joins TRBV12-3 or TRBV12-4 and TRBJ2-5; perhaps TRBD2 as D (6 bases). CDR3 size: 14 residues. V was cut by 5 bases and J by 5 bases, with 15 bases left in between. CDR3 residues: CASSPGLRMETQYF. CDR3 nucleotides: TGTGCCAGCAGTCCGGGACTGCGTATGGAGACCCAGTACTTC.